Below are 17 T cell receptor beta chains sequenced from a single sample in a study of cytomegalovirus exposure and HLA in healthy donors. The PCR made use of 60 Vbeta and 13 Jbeta primers. Sequenced by immunoSEQ multiplex PCR; TCRdb stores in-frame clones only, minus some. The sample contains roughly 150,000 clones, about 80% of which appear only once. The sample taken for sequencing was PBMCs. These TCRs come from a young woman in good health and CMV-seronegative.

This chain links TRBV10-2 with TRBJ2-1; 9 bases are a match to TRBD1. V lost 7 bases to trimming and J lost 8 bases; unmatched junction nucleotides: 12. The CDR3 has 15 residues. Germline V gives CDR1 WSHSY, CDR2 SAAADI. CDR3 protein: CASNPGTGPSDEQFF. The CDR3 nucleotides are TGCGCCAGCAATCCCGGGACAGGGCCATCCGATGAGCAGTTCTTC.

The V and J genes are TRBV7-3 and TRBJ1-1, with 10 bases lining up with TRBD1. V lost 0 bases, J lost 5 bases, and 0 bases stayed unmatched. This CDR3 is built from 14 residues. From germline, CDR1 is SGHTA and CDR2 FQGTGA. CDR3 sequence (DNA): TGTGCCAGCAGCTTAACGGGACAGGGGACTGAAGCTTTCTTT. Protein sequence: CASSLTGQGTEAFF.

The chain carries TRBV7-6 and TRBJ1-2; TRBD1 is a possible D gene (6 bases). Germline CDR1 reads SGHVS; CDR2 reads FNYEAQ. The V gene lost 5 bases and the J gene lost 8 bases, with 15 bases spanning the gap. The CDR3 consists of 13 residues. The CDR3 DNA sequence: TGTGCCAGCAGCCTCACAGGGACGGACGGCTACACCTTC. Translation gives CASSLTGTDGYTF.

V gene TRBV28 combines with J gene TRBJ1-5; 10 bases are a match to TRBD1. V lost 4 bases to trimming and J lost 12 bases; unmatched junction nucleotides: 3. The V gene's germline CDR1 is MDHEN and CDR2 SYDVKM. There are 12 residues in the CDR3. In DNA form, the CDR3 reads TGTGCCAGCAGTTCCCGGGACAGGGGCCAGCATTTT. Its translation is CASSSRDRGQHF. Variable domain in full (rest from reference TRBV28 and TRBJ1-5): DVKVTQSSRYLVKRTGEKVFLECVQDMDHENMFWYRQDPGLGLRLIYFSYDVKMKEKGDIPEGYSVSREKKERFSLILESASTNQTSMYLCASSSRDRGQHFGDGTRLSIL.

The chain recombines TRBV20-1 with TRBJ2-1; D is unresolved. Trimming cost V 3 bases and J 13 bases, with 10 bases left between them. CDR3 length: 10 residues. The germline V gene has CDR1 DFQATT and CDR2 SNEGSKA (reference sequence). CDR3 in amino acids: CSASQFEQFF. CDR3 coding DNA: TGCAGTGCTAGCCAGTTTGAACAGTTCTTC.

This chain links TRBV27 with TRBJ1-1; D remains unclear. This CDR3 contains 15 residues. V shed 5 bases and J shed 4 bases, with 17 bases lying between them. Per germline, CDR1 MNHEY and CDR2 SMNVEV (reference sequence). CDR3 in amino acids: CASSPRGLLATEAFF. CDR3 nucleotides: TGTGCCAGCAGTCCCCGAGGGCTCCTCGCCACTGAAGCTTTCTTT.

This clone was detected once. The rearrangement joins TRBV6-1 to TRBJ1-5, with 8 bases that match TRBD1. V shed 4 bases and J 4 bases; nucleotides not matched to a gene: 6. This CDR3 has 15 amino acids. Germline values: CDR1 MNHNS, CDR2 SASEGT. For the CDR3, the DNA is TGTGCCAGCAGTGGGCAGGGGGCTCGTAATCAGCCCCAGCATTTT. Protein sequence: CASSGQGARNQPQHF.

The rearrangement links TRBV11-2 to TRBJ1-4, with a tentative D call TRBD1 (5 bases). Germline lookup yields CDR1 SGHAT and CDR2 FQNNGV. V was pared by 5 bases and J by 8 bases, with 9 bases between. CDR3 size: 12 residues. The CDR3 coding sequence is TGTGCCAGCAGCCGGGGGGGGGAAAAACTGTTTTTT. Encoded protein: CASSRGGEKLFF.

The V call is TRBV28, the J call TRBJ1-1; D unresolved. This CDR3 has 16 amino acids. The germline V gene has CDR1 MDHEN and CDR2 SYDVKM. V lost 5 bases, J lost 4 bases, and 20 bases lay in between. Here the CDR3 reads CASSPAKAQTGTEAFF. Here the CDR3 DNA reads TGTGCCAGCAGTCCAGCGAAGGCCCAAACGGGCACTGAAGCTTTCTTT.

The chain links TRBV29-1 to TRBJ2-3, with D tentatively TRBD1 (6 bases). The CDR3 is 12 residues long. The germline CDR1 and CDR2 sequences are SQVTM and ANQGSEA. Trimming took 6 bases from V and 8 from J, leaving 15 bases between them. CDR3 protein: CSVPDSISTQYF. CDR3 DNA sequence: TGCAGCGTCCCGGACAGTATTTCTACGCAGTATTTT.

The V call is TRBV6-6, the J call TRBJ1-6; D is undetermined. This CDR3 has 15 amino acids. Germline values: CDR1 MNHNY, CDR2 SVGAGI (reference sequence). V lost 6 bases and J lost 5, with 14 bases in between. The CDR3 loop reads CASSFSQSDNSPLHF. The CDR3 DNA sequence: TGTGCCAGCAGCTTCTCACAGTCCGATAATTCACCCCTCCACTTT.

This clone came up a few times. This rearrangement joins TRBV25-1 to TRBJ1-2; no clear D. CDR1 and CDR2 from the germline V gene are MGHDK and SYGVNS. Trimming removed 4 bases at V and 3 bases at J, with 12 bases between. This CDR3 region has 14 residues. The CDR3: CASSALSGDYGYTF. In DNA, the CDR3 is TGTGCCAGCAGTGCGCTGTCAGGCGACTATGGCTACACCTTC.

The V and J genes are TRBV5-4 and TRBJ1-1; TRBD1 aligns across 9 bases. Germline loops: CDR1 SGHNT, CDR2 YYREEE (reference sequence). J gave up 6 bases and V 0 bases, and 6 bases lay outside the gene matches. The CDR3 is 15 residues long. CDR3 DNA: TGTGCCAGCAGCTTGGACACAGGGGGCCGCGCTGAAGCTTTCTTT. It specifies CASSLDTGGRAEAFF.

This chain joins TRBV5-4 and TRBJ1-1, with TRBD1 matching 9 bases. This CDR3 has 17 amino acids. V dropped 2 bases and J dropped 4; count of bases not matched to a gene: 12. Germline V gives CDR1 SGHNT, CDR2 YYREEE (reference sequence). The CDR3 bases are TGTGCCAGCAGCTTCTTCGGGTCACGGACAGGGGTCACTGAAGCTTTCTTT. It yields the protein CASSFFGSRTGVTEAFF.

The chain links TRBV9 to TRBJ1-5, with D possibly matching TRBD1 (6 bases). This CDR3 has 13 residues. V lost 2 bases, J lost 9 bases, and 12 bases lay in between. Germline CDR1 and CDR2: SGDLS and YYNGEE. The CDR3 spells CASSVGPQGPQHF. The CDR3 bases are TGTGCCAGCAGCGTCGGACCACAGGGGCCCCAGCATTTT.

This clone has only a few counts. V usage is TRBV6-1 and J usage is TRBJ2-1, with 9 bases fitting TRBD1. In germline, CDR1 is MNHNS, CDR2 SASEGT. This CDR3 is 14 amino acids long. The V gene end was trimmed by 6 bases and the J gene end by 9 bases; junction bases not matched to a gene: 9. The CDR3 DNA is TGTGCCAGCAGACCCGGGACAGGGTCACCTGAGCAGTTCTTC. Residues: CASRPGTGSPEQFF.

This chain joins TRBV19 and TRBJ1-5; D possibly corresponds to TRBD1 (5 bases). Germline CDR1 is LNHDA and CDR2 is SQIVND (reference sequence). The CDR3 consists of 15 residues. Between the trimmed V and J ends, which lost 10 bases and 0 bases, there was a span of 16 bases. The CDR3 spells CATREGHYSNQPQHF. As DNA, the CDR3 is TGTGCCACACGGGAGGGGCACTATAGCAATCAGCCCCAGCATTTT.